The 31 T cell receptor beta chains listed next were all sequenced from one sample in a study of identical twins. TCRdb analysed the 5' RACE reads with MiXCR anew, one entry per CDR3 protein. Here the sample spans 280,000 or so distinct CDR3 sequences, approximately 8% being singletons. These data were likewise used in another study, on yellow fever vaccine responses in identical twins.

Input material: memory (CD45RO+) T cells sorted from blood. These receptors were collected from a woman in her late teens or twenties in good health.

The chain is built from TRBV28 and TRBJ1-2, with TRBD1 matching over 7 bases. CDR3 length: 12 residues. CDR1 is MDHEN, CDR2 SYDVKM, per germline. The V and J ends lost 8 bases and 8 bases, in that order; junction bases with no gene match: 8. CDR3 DNA: TGTGCCAGCGGCTCTACAGGGGTCGGCTACACCTTC. Its translation is CASGSTGVGYTF.

This clonotype has a count of ten or more. The CDR3 sequence is CASSLSGALGRNEQFF. Written as DNA, the CDR3 is TGTGCCAGCAGCTTATCTGGCGCCTTAGGACGGAATGAGCAGTTCTTC. J is TRBJ2-1 and V is TRBV7-6; D is uncertain. This CDR3 has 16 residues. The V gene's germline CDR1 is SGHVS and CDR2 FNYEAQ. Deletions cut 2 bases from V and 7 bases from J, with 18 bases between.

V is TRBV6-1 and J is TRBJ2-6; the D gene is possibly TRBD2 (6 bases). V gave up 8 bases and J gave up 0 bases, with 11 bases separating them. This CDR3 comprises 15 residues. The V gene's germline CDR1 is MNHNS and CDR2 SASEGT. CDR3 sequence (DNA): TGTGCCAGCGGGGGAGGCAACTCTGGGGCCAACGTCCTGACTTTC. Residues: CASGGGNSGANVLTF.

This clonotype was observed at least ten times. The chain couples TRBV7-9 to TRBJ2-3, with TRBD2 matching over 12 bases. The V gene's germline CDR1 is SEHNR and CDR2 FQNEAQ (reference sequence). The CDR3 has 16 residues. The J segment lost 2 bases and the V segment lost 5 bases, leaving 5 bases of the junction unmatched. In nucleotides, the CDR3 is TGTGCCAGCAGCATGGGACTAGCGGGTAACACAGATACGCAGTATTTT. This gives the protein CASSMGLAGNTDTQYF. Supplemented by reference TRBV7-9 and TRBJ2-3, the full variable domain reads DTGVSQNPRHKITKRGQNVTFRCDPISEHNRLYWYRQTLGQGPEFLTYFQNEAQLEKSRLLSDRFSAERPKGSFSTLEIQRTEQGDSAMYLCASSMGLAGNTDTQYFGPGTRLTVL.

The rearrangement links TRBV6-2 or TRBV6-3 to TRBJ2-7; 7 bases are a match to TRBD2. The CDR3 consists of 17 residues. The J segment lost 0 bases and the V segment lost 4 bases, leaving 12 bases of the junction unmatched. Germline V gives CDR1 MNHEY, CDR2 SVGEGT. Here the CDR3 DNA reads TGTGCCAGCAGTTCAACCTACGGGAGGCCATCCTCCTACGAGCAGTACTTC. The encoded protein is CASSSTYGRPSSYEQYF.

The chain couples TRBV3-1 to TRBJ2-7; D tentatively fits TRBD1 or TRBD2 (5 bases each). The CDR3 contains 14 residues. The germline V gene encodes CDR1 LGHDT and CDR2 YNNKEL (reference sequence). V was cut by 4 bases and J by 3 bases, with 13 bases left in between. CDR3 in amino acids: CASSPTATIYEQYF. As DNA, the CDR3 is TGTGCCAGCAGCCCGACAGCGACTATCTACGAGCAGTACTTC.

This clonotype was counted many times. The chain is built from TRBV29-1 and TRBJ2-1; tentatively, D is TRBD2 (7 bases). Trimming left V 6 bases short and J 6 bases short, with 15 bases between. Germline V gene data show CDR1 as SQVTM and CDR2 as ANQGSEA. The CDR3 spans 13 residues. CDR3 DNA: TGCAGCGTGATACTCGGGGGGCCCAATGAGCAGTTCTTC. Its protein product is CSVILGGPNEQFF.

This clonotype was detected ten times or more. The V gene is TRBV7-9, the J gene TRBJ2-1; 7 positions match TRBD2. V gave up 7 bases and J gave up 8 bases; unmatched junction bases: 11. The CDR3 has 14 amino acids. In germline, CDR1 is SEHNR, CDR2 FQNEAQ (reference sequence). The DNA of the CDR3 is TGTGCCAGCACCCCTCGCGGGAGAAGGGATGAGCAGTTCTTC. This translates into CASTPRGRRDEQFF.

This chain uses TRBV7-6 with TRBJ2-7; D not certain. CDR1 SGHVS and CDR2 FNYEAQ come from the germline V gene. V was clipped by 5 bases and J by 2 bases, with 7 bases between them. The length of the CDR3 is 12 residues. The CDR3 here is CASSPHAYEQYF. CDR3 DNA: TGTGCCAGCAGCCCCCACGCCTACGAGCAGTACTTC.

Many counts were recorded for this clonotype. The chain combines TRBV12-3 or TRBV12-4 with TRBJ2-2, with D perhaps matching TRBD1 or TRBD2 (5 bases each). V lost 9 bases, J lost 1 base, and 15 bases lay in between. The CDR3 runs to 15 residues. The CDR3 sequence: CASLDRGMNTGELFF. In DNA form, the CDR3 reads TGTGCCAGTCTTGATCGGGGCATGAACACCGGGGAGCTGTTTTTT.

The sample holds many counts of this clonotype. J is TRBJ2-3 and V is TRBV2; 8 nucleotides agree with TRBD2. The length of the CDR3 is 15 residues. V was pared by 8 bases and J by 2 bases, with 9 bases of the junction left unmatched. Germline CDR1 reads SNHLY; CDR2 reads FYNNEI. The CDR3 reads CASSKSGSNTDTQYF. CDR3 coding DNA: TGTGCCAGCTCCAAAAGCGGGAGTAACACAGATACGCAGTATTTT.

Many counts were recorded for this clonotype. This chain links TRBV6-1 with TRBJ2-5; D perhaps matches TRBD1 (6 bases). Germline CDR1 and CDR2: MNHNS and SASEGT. The CDR3 has 15 amino acids. Trimming left V 5 bases short and J 1 base short, with 14 bases between. As DNA, the CDR3 is TGTGCCAGCAGTCCATTACAGGGATCCCAAGAGACCCAGTACTTC. It encodes CASSPLQGSQETQYF.

This clonotype was seen more than once but under ten times. This CDR3 reads CSARVAGANTGELFF. For the CDR3, the DNA is TGCAGTGCTAGAGTAGCGGGAGCGAACACCGGGGAGCTGTTTTTT. V gene TRBV20-1 combines with J gene TRBJ2-2, with 9 bases that match TRBD2. V was pared by 1 base and J by 0 bases, with 0 bases of the junction left unmatched. The V gene's germline CDR1 is DFQATT and CDR2 SNEGSKA (reference sequence). CDR3 length: 15 amino acids.

This clonotype occurred many times. The V call is TRBV4-1, the J call TRBJ1-2; D is undetermined. The CDR3 has 14 amino acids. The germline CDR1 and CDR2 sequences are MGHRA and YSYEKL. V lost 1 base and J 4 bases, leaving 10 bases between the germline ends. The CDR3 is CASSQVADPYGYTF. In DNA form, the CDR3 reads TGCGCCAGCAGCCAAGTAGCAGACCCCTATGGCTACACCTTC.

The chain combines TRBV28 with TRBJ1-1; no definite D call. The CDR3 has 14 residues. Trimming took off 5 bases at V and 11 bases at J, with 21 bases between the two ends. From germline, CDR1 is MDHEN and CDR2 SYDVKM. For the CDR3, the DNA is TGTGCCAGCAGTCGAAGACATCGGGAGTGGGTCGCTTTCTTT. Its protein is CASSRRHREWVAFF.

This clonotype was seen repeatedly, ten times or more. This chain connects TRBV27 to TRBJ2-7, with D perhaps TRBD2 (7 bases). The germline CDR1 and CDR2 sequences are MNHEY and SMNVEV (reference sequence). This CDR3 has 13 residues. Trimming removed 6 bases from V and 0 bases from J, with 9 bases in between. The CDR3 DNA reads as TGTGCCAGCAGGGGGGGGGCCTCCTACGAGCAGTACTTC. It specifies CASRGGASYEQYF.

A few counts support this clonotype. The chain uses TRBV2 and TRBJ2-1; D is unclear. Germline CDR1 and CDR2: SNHLY and FYNNEI. The ends were cut back, 2 bases at V and 6 bases at J, with 11 bases in the middle. The CDR3 length is 14 residues. The CDR3 sequence: CASSESSWSNEQFF. The CDR3 DNA is TGTGCCAGCAGTGAAAGTTCTTGGTCCAATGAGCAGTTCTTC.

This clonotype was counted many times. V usage is TRBV12-3 or TRBV12-4 and J usage is TRBJ1-2, with 7 bases fitting TRBD1. The J segment lost 5 bases and the V segment lost 1 base, leaving 4 bases of the junction unmatched. The CDR3 runs to 14 residues. The CDR3, as DNA: TGTGCCAGCAGTTTAGAGGCAGGGGGATATGGCTACACCTTC. Encoded protein: CASSLEAGGYGYTF.

This clonotype occurred many times. V gene TRBV3-1 combines with J gene TRBJ2-1; D gene ambiguous. Trimming cost V 8 bases and J 3 bases, with 14 bases left between them. CDR3 length: 14 amino acids. Germline CDR1 LGHDT, CDR2 YNNKEL (reference sequence). The CDR3 coding sequence is TGTGCCAGCTGCCGCGGCCACAGCTACAATGAGCAGTTCTTC. Encoded protein: CASCRGHSYNEQFF.

This clonotype was picked up a small number of times. This chain connects TRBV27 to TRBJ2-7; D unresolved. V was cut by 5 bases and J by 0 bases, with 11 bases left in between. From germline, CDR1 is MNHEY and CDR2 SMNVEV (reference sequence). The length of the CDR3 is 14 residues. CDR3 protein: CASSPRQSSYEQYV. As DNA, the CDR3 is TGTGCCAGCAGTCCCCGACAAAGCTCCTACGAGCAGTACGTC.

In this sample, this clonotype turned up many times. The rearrangement joins TRBV6-1 to TRBJ2-1; 13 nucleotides align to TRBD2. V was pared by 5 bases and J by 7 bases, with 5 bases of the junction left unmatched. Germline CDR1 reads MNHNS; CDR2 reads SASEGT. The CDR3 spans 15 residues. CDR3 DNA sequence: TGTGCCAGCAGTCGACTAGCGGGAGGTGGGAATGAGCAGTTCTTC. Residues: CASSRLAGGGNEQFF.

This clonotype was recorded at least ten times. The chain joins TRBV29-1 to TRBJ2-7, with D tentatively TRBD2 (6 bases). The CDR3 is 11 residues long. V was cut by 8 bases and J by 1 base, with 9 bases left in between. Per the germline V gene, CDR1 is SQVTM and CDR2 is ANQGSEA. The DNA for the CDR3 is TGCAGCCCTGGAGGGTCCTACGAGCAGTACTTC. Translating gives CSPGGSYEQYF.

As to this clonotype: A single base separates this from a much larger clone, so it may be a read error. The chain combines TRBV3-1 with TRBJ2-3; D uncertain. The CDR3 has 10 amino acids. Trimming cost V 0 bases and J 15 bases, with 7 bases left between them. Per the germline V gene, CDR1 is LGHDT and CDR2 is YNNKEL (reference sequence). DNA for the CDR3: TGTGCCAGCAGCCAAGACTCTGTATATTTT. Its translation: CASSQDSVYF.

Only a few counts were recorded for this clonotype. The chain combines TRBV4-1 with TRBJ1-1, with 11 bases that match TRBD1. The CDR3 sequence is 16 residues long. Losses at the gene ends were 5 bases for V and 0 bases for J; bases not matched to a gene: 5. Germline CDR1 MGHRA, CDR2 YSYEKL. CDR3: CASSVGQGAMNTEAFF. The CDR3 DNA follows: TGCGCCAGCAGCGTCGGACAGGGGGCTATGAACACTGAAGCTTTCTTT.

In this sample, this clonotype turned up many times. The chain recombines TRBV5-1 with TRBJ2-5, with 7 bases fitting TRBD1. Germline V lookup: CDR1 SGHRS, CDR2 YFSETQ. Trimming took 0 bases from V and 5 from J; bases not matched to a gene: 4. CDR3 size: 14 residues. The chain's CDR3 is CASSLGGGFETQYF. As DNA, the CDR3 is TGCGCCAGCAGCTTGGGAGGGGGCTTCGAGACCCAGTACTTC.

This clonotype was seen ten or more times. This chain links TRBV12-3 or TRBV12-4 with TRBJ2-5; the D is unclear. This CDR3 spans 11 amino acids. V was pared by 4 bases and J by 4 bases, with 4 bases between. The CDR3, as DNA: TGTGCCAGCAGTTCAGGAGAGACCCAGTACTTC. It codes for CASSSGETQYF.

The genes are TRBV11-3 and TRBJ2-3; 13 nucleotides agree with TRBD2. The junction had 6 bases not matched to a gene; V was cut back by 5 bases and J by 4 bases. CDR1 SGHNT and CDR2 YENEEA come from the germline V gene. The CDR3 consists of 16 residues. The CDR3 DNA reads as TGTGCCAGCAGCCCGGGACTAGCGGGGCTCTCAGATACGCAGTATTTT. Translation: CASSPGLAGLSDTQYF.

This clonotype has more than one count but fewer than ten. The chain links TRBV12-3 or TRBV12-4 to TRBJ2-1; 9 bases match TRBD1. CDR3 length equals 14 residues. Trimming cost V 5 bases and J 8 bases; bases outside gene matches: 7. The CDR3 region is CASSSRDREDEQFF. For the CDR3, the DNA is TGTGCCAGCAGTAGCAGGGACAGGGAGGATGAGCAGTTCTTC.

This clonotype occurred a few times. V and J are TRBV7-2 and TRBJ2-3; no definite D call. This CDR3 region has 14 residues. Trimming left V 4 bases short and J 2 bases short, with 10 bases between. CDR1 is SGHTA and CDR2 is FQGNSA in the germline V gene. The CDR3 sequence is CASSSGPHTDTQYF. Written as DNA, the CDR3 is TGTGCCAGCAGCTCCGGGCCCCACACAGATACGCAGTATTTT.

This clonotype was seen ten or more times. V gene TRBV20-1 combines with J gene TRBJ2-3; TRBD2 is a possible D gene (6 bases). The ends were cut back, 4 bases at V and 6 bases at J, with 23 bases in the middle. The CDR3 covers 16 residues. The V gene's germline CDR1 is DFQATT and CDR2 SNEGSKA (reference sequence). CDR3 coding DNA: TGCAGTGCTAACCCTATGGGGGGAGCCTCAACGGATACGCAGTATTTT. Its protein is CSANPMGGASTDTQYF.

The J gene is TRBJ1-2, the V gene TRBV5-1; D may be TRBD1 (6 bases). Germline CDR1 and CDR2: SGHRS and YFSETQ. V dropped 3 bases and J dropped 3 bases, with 18 bases sitting between them. The CDR3 extends over 16 amino acids. This chain's CDR3 is CASSSGRAGEHYGYTF. In DNA, the CDR3 is TGCGCCAGCAGCTCTGGCCGGGCAGGGGAACACTATGGCTACACCTTC.